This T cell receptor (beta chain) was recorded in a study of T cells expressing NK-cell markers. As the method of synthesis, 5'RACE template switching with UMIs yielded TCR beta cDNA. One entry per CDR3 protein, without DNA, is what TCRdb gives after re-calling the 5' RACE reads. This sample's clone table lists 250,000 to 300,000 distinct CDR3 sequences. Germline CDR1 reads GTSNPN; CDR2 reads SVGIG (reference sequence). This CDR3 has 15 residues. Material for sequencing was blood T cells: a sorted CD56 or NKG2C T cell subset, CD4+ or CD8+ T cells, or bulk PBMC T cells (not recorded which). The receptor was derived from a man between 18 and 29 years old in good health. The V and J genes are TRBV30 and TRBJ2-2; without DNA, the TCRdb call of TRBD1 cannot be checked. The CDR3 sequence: CAWASLRANTGELFF. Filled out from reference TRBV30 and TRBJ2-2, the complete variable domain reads SQTIHQWPATLVQPVGSPLSLECTVEGTSNPNLYWYRQAAGRGLQLLFYSVGIGQISSEVPQNLSASRPQDRQFILSSKKLLLSDSGFYLCAWASLRANTGELFFGEGSRLTVL.